This TCR beta chain is from a study of a mutant IDH1 vaccine in newly diagnosed glioma. About the research overall: Eight vaccinations reached patients in weeks 1, 3, 5, 7, 11, 15, 19 and 23. Patients got their first vaccination 4-6 weeks after radiotherapy alone, or with temozolomide cycles. Mean patient age was approximately 39 years; approximately 62% were male and approximately 40% female.

Assay: immunoSEQ multiplex PCR; the TCRdb copy retains only in-frame clones and omits some. Among roughly 40,000 clones listed, over 75% were seen once. As regards this clone: Its antigen remains unknown.

The CDR3 runs to 14 residues. CDR1 and CDR2 (germline): MNHEY, SVGAGI. The V segment lost 6 bases and the J segment 4 bases; nucleotides outside the gene matches: 6. Noted time point: week 5, during vaccination. The study gave 300 ug of mutant IDH1 20-mer peptide per vaccine dose, with topical imiquimod. The donors' diagnosis was new WHO grade 3 or 4 astrocytoma that was IDH1-mutant and ATRX-lost. The source material was PBMCs, sampled from a glioma patient whose treatment included an IDH1 peptide vaccine. This TCR derives from a man aged 35 to 55 with glioma. The chain combines TRBV6-5 with TRBJ2-3, with 8 bases identical to TRBD2. The CDR3 DNA reads as TGTGCCAGCAGGGGAGCGGGAGATGCAGATACGCAGTATTTT. Residues: CASRGAGDADTQYF.